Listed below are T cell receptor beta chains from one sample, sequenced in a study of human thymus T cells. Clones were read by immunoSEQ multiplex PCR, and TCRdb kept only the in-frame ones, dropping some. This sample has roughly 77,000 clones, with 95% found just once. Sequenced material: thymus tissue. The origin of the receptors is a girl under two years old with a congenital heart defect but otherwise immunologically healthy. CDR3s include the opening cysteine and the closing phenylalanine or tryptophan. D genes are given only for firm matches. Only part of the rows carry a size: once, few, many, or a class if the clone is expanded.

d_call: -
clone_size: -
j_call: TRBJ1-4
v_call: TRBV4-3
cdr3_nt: TGCGCCAGCAGCCAGAGGGGCAGGCCCCTCGGGGAAAAACTGTTTTTT
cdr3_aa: CASSQRGRPLGEKLFF

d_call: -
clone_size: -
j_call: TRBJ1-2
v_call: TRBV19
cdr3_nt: TGTGCCAGTACCCCTAATCCGGACACCAGTAACTATGGCTACACCTTC
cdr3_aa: CASTPNPDTSNYGYTF

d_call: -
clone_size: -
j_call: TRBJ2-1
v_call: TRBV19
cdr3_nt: TGTGCCACGACAGGCGGGGGTGATGAGCAGTTCTTC
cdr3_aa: CATTGGGDEQFF

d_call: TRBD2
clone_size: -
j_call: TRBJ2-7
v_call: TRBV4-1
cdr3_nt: TGCGCCAGCAGCCGCTCTAGCGGGAGCCCTCCGGACGAGCAGTACTTC
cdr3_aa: CASSRSSGSPPDEQYF

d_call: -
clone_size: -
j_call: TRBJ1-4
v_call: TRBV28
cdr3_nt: TGTGCCAGCAGCCCGGACAGCCCAAAGGGGACTAATGAAAAACTGTTTTTT
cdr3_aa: CASSPDSPKGTNEKLFF

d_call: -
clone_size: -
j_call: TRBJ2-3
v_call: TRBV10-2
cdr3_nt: TGCGCCAGCAGTGAGTCAAAAGCGACGGACCCAGATACGCAGTATTTT
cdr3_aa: CASSESKATDPDTQYF

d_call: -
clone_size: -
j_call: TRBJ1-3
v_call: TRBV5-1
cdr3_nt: TGCGCCAGCAGCTTGGAAGAGGGGCGAGGAAACACCATATATTTT
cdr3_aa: CASSLEEGRGNTIYF

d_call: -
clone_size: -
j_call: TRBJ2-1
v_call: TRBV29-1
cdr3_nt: TGCAGCGGTGATAGGTCCTACAATGAGCAGTTCTTC
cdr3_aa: CSGDRSYNEQFF

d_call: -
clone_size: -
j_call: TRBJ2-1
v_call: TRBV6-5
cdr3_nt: TGTGCCAGCAGTCCTAAGTCCCGGCACGGTGAGCAGTTCTTC
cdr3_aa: CASSPKSRHGEQFF

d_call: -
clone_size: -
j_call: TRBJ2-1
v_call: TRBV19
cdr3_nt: TGTGCCACAGCGACCCTTCCCCAAAACGCATCCAATGAGCAGTTCTTC
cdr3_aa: CATATLPQNASNEQFF

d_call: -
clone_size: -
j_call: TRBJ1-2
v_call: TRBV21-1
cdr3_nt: TGTGCCAGCAAAGGCGGGGTGCCCAACTATGGCTACACCTTC
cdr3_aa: CASKGGVPNYGYTF

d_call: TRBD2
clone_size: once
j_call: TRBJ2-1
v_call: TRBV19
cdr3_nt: TGTGCCAGTCGTTCCCTAGCGGGAAACAATGAGCAGTTCTTC
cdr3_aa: CASRSLAGNNEQFF

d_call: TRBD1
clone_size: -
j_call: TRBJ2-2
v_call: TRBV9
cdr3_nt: TGTGCCAGCAGCAAAGCGTTAGGGGTCGGACGACAGGGCATGAACACCGGGGAGCTGTTTTTT
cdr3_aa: CASSKALGVGRQGMNTGELFF

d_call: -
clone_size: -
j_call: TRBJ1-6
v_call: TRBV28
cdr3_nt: TGTGCCAGCCGTCTACCGTTGGGGTCCTATAATTCACCCCTCCACTTT
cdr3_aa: CASRLPLGSYNSPLHF

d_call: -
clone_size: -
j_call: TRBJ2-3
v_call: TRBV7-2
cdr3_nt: TGTGCCAGCAGCTTCGGGCGGGAATGCACAGATACGCAGTATTTT
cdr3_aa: CASSFGRECTDTQYF

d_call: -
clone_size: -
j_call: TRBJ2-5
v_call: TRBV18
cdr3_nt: TGTGCCAGCTCCCTGGGTCCAGAGGGGGAGGAGACCCAGTACTTC
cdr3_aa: CASSLGPEGEETQYF

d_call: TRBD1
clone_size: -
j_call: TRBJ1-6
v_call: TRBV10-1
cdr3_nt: TGCGCCAGCAGTAAGGGACAGGGGAATTCACCCCTCCACTTT
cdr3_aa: CASSKGQGNSPLHF

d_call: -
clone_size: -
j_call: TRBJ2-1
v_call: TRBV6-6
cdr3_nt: TGTGCCAGCAGTTACTCCCGAGGACCGAACTACAATGAGCAGTTCTTC
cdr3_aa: CASSYSRGPNYNEQFF

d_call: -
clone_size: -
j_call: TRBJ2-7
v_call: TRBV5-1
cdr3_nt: TGCGCCAGCAGCTTGTACCGGGGCAACTACGAGCAGTACTTC
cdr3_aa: CASSLYRGNYEQYF

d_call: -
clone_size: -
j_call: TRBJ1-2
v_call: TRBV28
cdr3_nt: TGTGCCAGCAAACAGGACTGGAGATATGGCTACACCTTC
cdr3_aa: CASKQDWRYGYTF

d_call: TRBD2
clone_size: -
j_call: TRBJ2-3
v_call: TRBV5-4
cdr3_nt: TGTGCCAGCAGCTCAGGACTAGCGGGAGGAGCAGATACGCAGTATTTT
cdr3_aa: CASSSGLAGGADTQYF

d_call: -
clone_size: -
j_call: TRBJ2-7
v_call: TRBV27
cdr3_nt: TGTGCCAGCGCCTCCCGGTATTTAGGCTACGAGCAGTACTTC
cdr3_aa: CASASRYLGYEQYF

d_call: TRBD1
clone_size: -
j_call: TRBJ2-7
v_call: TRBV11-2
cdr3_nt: TGTGCCAGCAGCTTAGTCTTGCAGGGGGCCCCCTACGAGCAGTACTTC
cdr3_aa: CASSLVLQGAPYEQYF

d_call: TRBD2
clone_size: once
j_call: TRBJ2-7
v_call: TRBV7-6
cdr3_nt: TGTGCCAGCAGCGGGGGAGGGAAGGCGGCCTACGAGCAGTACTTC
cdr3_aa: CASSGGGKAAYEQYF

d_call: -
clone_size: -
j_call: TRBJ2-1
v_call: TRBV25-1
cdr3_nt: TGTGCCAGCATTAACGGGAGTCCCTACAATGAGCAGTTCTTC
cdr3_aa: CASINGSPYNEQFF

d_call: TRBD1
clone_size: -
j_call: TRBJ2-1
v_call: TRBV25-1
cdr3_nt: TGTGCCAGCAGATCCGGGACAGGGGGCAGGGAGCAGTTCTTC
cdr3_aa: CASRSGTGGREQFF

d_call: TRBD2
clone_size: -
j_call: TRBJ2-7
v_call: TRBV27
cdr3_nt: TGTGCCAGCAGTCCCCAAGCGGGAGGGCCCCCTGCCTACGAGCAGTACTTC
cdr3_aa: CASSPQAGGPPAYEQYF

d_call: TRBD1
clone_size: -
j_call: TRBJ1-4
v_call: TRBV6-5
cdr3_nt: TGTGCCAGCAGTTACTCGGACAGGAGGAATGAAAAACTGTTTTTT
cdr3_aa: CASSYSDRRNEKLFF

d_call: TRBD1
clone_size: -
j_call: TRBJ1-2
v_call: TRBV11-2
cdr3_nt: TGTGCCAGCAGTCATAACACCGGGACAGGGTTAAACTATGGCTACACCTTC
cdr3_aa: CASSHNTGTGLNYGYTF

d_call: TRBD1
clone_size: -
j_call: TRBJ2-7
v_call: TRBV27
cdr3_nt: TGTGCCAGCAGGACGACAGGGGCCCGGGAGCAGTACTTC
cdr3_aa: CASRTTGAREQYF

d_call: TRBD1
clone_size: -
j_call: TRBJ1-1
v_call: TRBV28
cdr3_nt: TGTGCCAGCAGTCAACCGGGACAGGGGGTTTCAGACACTGAAGCTTTCTTT
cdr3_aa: CASSQPGQGVSDTEAFF

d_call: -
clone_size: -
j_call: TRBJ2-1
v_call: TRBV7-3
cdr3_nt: TGTGCCAGCAGCCTTATGGGGAATGAGCAGTTCTTC
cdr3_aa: CASSLMGNEQFF

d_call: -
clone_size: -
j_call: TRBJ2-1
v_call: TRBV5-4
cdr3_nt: TGTGCCAGCAGTCGGGTCCAGGGCCCAAATAGGGAGCAGTTCTTC
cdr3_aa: CASSRVQGPNREQFF

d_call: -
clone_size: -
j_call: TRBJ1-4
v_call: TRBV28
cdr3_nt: TGTGCCACCGCCCCACGGGGGGAGGAAAAACTGTTTTTT
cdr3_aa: CATAPRGEEKLFF

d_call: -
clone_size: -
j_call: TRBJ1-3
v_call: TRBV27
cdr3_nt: TGTGCCAGCAGCCTGGACGCTGGAAACACCATATATTTT
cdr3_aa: CASSLDAGNTIYF

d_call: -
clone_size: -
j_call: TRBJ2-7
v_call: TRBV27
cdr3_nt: TGTGCCAGCAGTTTTCGCGGGGCCGCCTACGAGCAGTACTTC
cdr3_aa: CASSFRGAAYEQYF

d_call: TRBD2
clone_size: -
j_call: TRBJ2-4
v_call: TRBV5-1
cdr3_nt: TGCGCCAGCCGGGAACTAGCGGGAACCAAAAACATTCAGTACTTC
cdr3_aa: CASRELAGTKNIQYF

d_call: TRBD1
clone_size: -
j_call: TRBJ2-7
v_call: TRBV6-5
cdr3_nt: TGTGCCAGCAGTCGACAGGGGGCACGGGACGAGCAGTACTTC
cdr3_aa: CASSRQGARDEQYF

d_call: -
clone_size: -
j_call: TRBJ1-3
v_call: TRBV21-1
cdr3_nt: TGTGCCAGCAGTCACGGGTACACCATATATTTT
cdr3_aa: CASSHGYTIYF

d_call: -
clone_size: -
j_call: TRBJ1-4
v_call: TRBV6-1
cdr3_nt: TGTGCCAGCAGTTCAGTCATGGGGGAAAAACTGTTTTTT
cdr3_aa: CASSSVMGEKLFF

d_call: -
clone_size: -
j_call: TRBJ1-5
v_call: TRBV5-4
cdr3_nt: TGTGCCAGCAGCTTGGGGAGGAATCAGCCCCAGCATTTT
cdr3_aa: CASSLGRNQPQHF

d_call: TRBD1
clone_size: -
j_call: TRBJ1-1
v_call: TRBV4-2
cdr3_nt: TGTGCCAGCAGCCAAGAGACAGGGACGACCACTGAAGCTTTCTTT
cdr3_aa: CASSQETGTTTEAFF

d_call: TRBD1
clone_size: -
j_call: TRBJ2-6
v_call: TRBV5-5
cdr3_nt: TGTGCCAGCACCCGGACAGGGGCCTCGGCTGGGGCCAACGTCCTGACTTTC
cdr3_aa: CASTRTGASAGANVLTF

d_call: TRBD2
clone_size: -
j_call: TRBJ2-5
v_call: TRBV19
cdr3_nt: TGTGCCAGTAGTATGGCTAGCGGGAGTGGTGAGACCCAGTACTTC
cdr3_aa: CASSMASGSGETQYF

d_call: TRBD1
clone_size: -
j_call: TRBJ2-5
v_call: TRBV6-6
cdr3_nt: TGTGCCAGCACAAGAGGCGGTAGGGGGCTCGAGGAGACCCAGTACTTC
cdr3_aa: CASTRGGRGLEETQYF

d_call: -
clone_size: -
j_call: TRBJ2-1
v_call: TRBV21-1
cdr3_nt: TGTGCCAGCAGCAACCCCCGACAGGGAGGGCCCTTCTACAATGAGCAGTTCTTC
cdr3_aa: CASSNPRQGGPFYNEQFF

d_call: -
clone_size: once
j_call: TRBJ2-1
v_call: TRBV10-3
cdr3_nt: TGTGCCATCAGTGAGTCGAAGGGGGAGGGTAAATACAATGAGCAGTTCTTC
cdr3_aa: CAISESKGEGKYNEQFF

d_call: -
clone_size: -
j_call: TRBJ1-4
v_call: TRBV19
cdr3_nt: TGTGCCAGTAGTATCTACGGACTCCCTGAAAAACTGTTTTTT
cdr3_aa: CASSIYGLPEKLFF

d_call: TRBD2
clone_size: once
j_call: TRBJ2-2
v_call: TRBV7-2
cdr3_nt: TGTGCCAGCAGCCAGCGGGAGCCCCCGAACACCGGGGAGCTGTTTTTT
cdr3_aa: CASSQREPPNTGELFF

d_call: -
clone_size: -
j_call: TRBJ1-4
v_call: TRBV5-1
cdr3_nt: TGCGCCAGCAGCCCGAATCCTAATGAAAAACTGTTTTTT
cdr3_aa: CASSPNPNEKLFF

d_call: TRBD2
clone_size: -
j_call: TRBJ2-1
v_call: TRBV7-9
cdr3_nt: TGTGCCAGCAGCGGTTTAGGAATAGCGGGAGGTACCTACAATGAGCAGTTCTTC
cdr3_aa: CASSGLGIAGGTYNEQFF

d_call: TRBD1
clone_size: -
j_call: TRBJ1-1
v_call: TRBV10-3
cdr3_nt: TGTGCCATCAGCAGGGGGCGGATCACTGAAGCTTTCTTT
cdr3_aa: CAISRGRITEAFF

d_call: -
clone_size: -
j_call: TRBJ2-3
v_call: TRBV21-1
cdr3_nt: TGTGCCAGCACCAGACGGCCGGGACTAGCGGCAGATACGCAGTATTTT
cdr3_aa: CASTRRPGLAADTQYF